This T cell receptor beta chain was profiled in a study of blood T cell repertoires in COVID-19 (dated by TCRdb to the early 2020s). Some background on the complete study: Samples from collaborators originated in the United States, Italy and Spain and spanned both the acute and convalescent phases of COVID-19. The prospective study material was composed of cDNA or gDNA derived from T cells, B-cell-depleted T cells, or PBMCs. The dataset comprised deeply sampled blood TCRbeta repertoires from subjects exposed to, actively infected with, or recovered from COVID-19. The repertoires were made available in a free public database intended to serve as a resource for research on the immune response to SARS-CoV-2. The samples were drawn from the first 160 participants of the ongoing ImmuneRACE study and from over a thousand subjects provided by 6 global collaborators. Nearly every sample came with metadata listing a de-identified subject ID, COVID-19 status, age in years and sex. HLA class I and class II types, where available, came from metadata supplied by the sample provider rather than from assay-based typing. Findings and caveats that apply to the study as a whole: How much clinical and demographic metadata was included differed by source and by participant, and the metadata was provided uncurated.

The CDR3 sequence holds 13 residues, the cysteine and phenylalanine included. CDR3 DNA is the only sequence kept; it has 39 bases, read in frame from the first base. V and J are truncated by 2 bases and 5 bases respectively, leaving an intervening sequence of 9 bases. Per the germline V gene, MNHEY is the CDR1 and SVGAGI is the CDR2. The immunoSEQ Assay, a bias-controlled multiplex PCR, was used to amplify TCRbeta CDR3 regions from genomic DNA. Under the source paper's analysis protocol: The number of nucleated cells in each sample was estimated from the amplification of reference gene primers within the assay. To quantify the absolute abundance of each unique TCRbeta CDR3 rearrangement, sequence reads were collapsed and filtered. For each sample, productive Simpson clonality was calculated as the square root of Simpson's diversity index over productive rearrangements. TCRdb took over this immuneACCESS table, retaining in-frame rearrangements with V and J assigned. Such tables are incomplete; in checked studies, under half of the missing clones stem from an unresolved V gene, and the remainder is unexplained. For V, J and clone size, that table is used; D and trimming come from the DNA. A total of approximately 500,000 clones appear in this sample, approximately 91% of them only once. The top ten constitute roughly 7.4% of the sample.

In Seattle, one collaborating source enrolled patients while the infection was active and tracked those patients longitudinally over the course of disease. Each collaborating institution followed its own protocols to collect whole blood in K2EDTA tubes. For TCRbeta analysis, collaborators shipped samples as frozen whole blood, isolated PBMCs, or DNA extracted from either of those sample types. With regard to this clone: Its target antigen remains unknown. No per-base quality is available; no much larger clone lies one base away.

The receptor was derived from a woman between 50 and 59 years old with COVID-19, enrolled during active disease. Sequences were obtained from peripheral blood. This receptor chain uses TRBV6-5 and TRBJ1-1, with the D gene not clear enough to name. The sequenced DNA: TGTGCCAGCAGTTACCGACTACGGACTGAAGCTTTCTTT. This encodes CASSYRLRTEAFF.